The clone carrying this T cell receptor (beta chain) was recorded a few times. The antigen remains unidentified. The germline CDR1 and CDR2 sequences are LNHDA and SQIVND (reference sequence). The V end was cut by 5 bases, the J end by 3 bases, with 17 bases between. The CDR3 loop spans 16 amino acids. This sample stems from a study of T cell repertoires in ileal Crohn's disease. In the study overall: Operated complications were stricturing disease (roughly 60%) and penetrating disease (approximately 39%). Notes on the study in general: Compared with CD4 T cells, sorted CD8 cells carried more expanded clones.

Eligibility required adulthood, ileal or ileocolonic Crohn's disease and indicated ileocolonic resection. Profiled with immunoSEQ multiplex PCR; TCRdb holds only in-frame clones, not every one. The table records several thousand clones, just under 75% of them present only once. Sequencing was carried out using ileal tissue. V and J are TRBV19 and TRBJ2-1; TRBD2 might be the D (7 bases). This receptor was identified in an adult with Crohn's disease. CDR3 protein: CASSPGGGGYYNEQFF. For the CDR3, the DNA is TGTGCCAGTAGTCCCGGGGGCGGGGGATACTACAATGAGCAGTTCTTC.